The rows below give T cell receptor beta chains drawn from one sample of a study of spatial heterogeneity in lung cancer. Via MiXCR, TCRdb re-called the 5' RACE reads, giving one row per CDR3 protein. The sample holds 50,000 or so distinct CDR3 sequences, approximately 12% seen once. The sample in question was PBMCs, obtained at follow-up. These receptors originate from a male donor with early-stage non-small cell lung cancer. Each CDR3 is given with its conserved first and last residue. D genes are given only for firm matches.

cdr3_length	j_call	d_call	v_call	cdr3_aa
15	TRBJ1-4	-	TRBV4-3	CASSRTTGSDEKLFF
14	TRBJ2-7	TRBD1	TRBV19	CASRRTGTGYEQYF
18	TRBJ1-2	-	TRBV7-9	CASSLLEGYSKANYGYTF
15	TRBJ2-5	TRBD2	TRBV20-1	CSASRLAGGPQTQYF
13	TRBJ1-1	TRBD1	TRBV7-2	CASSSDRVAEAFF
16	TRBJ2-7	TRBD1	TRBV12-3/TRBV12-4	CASSPRTGMGTVEQYF
17	TRBJ2-1	-	TRBV6-2/TRBV6-3	CASSYLGPSSSYNEQFF
14	TRBJ1-2	-	TRBV7-2	CASSLAAGNYGYTF
14	TRBJ1-4	-	TRBV3-1	CASSPNTTNEKLFF
14	TRBJ2-3	TRBD2	TRBV6-5	CASSPSGLTDTQYF
15	TRBJ1-6	-	TRBV6-5	CASSYSPGGDSPLHF
16	TRBJ1-3	-	TRBV28	CASSFGTTVSGNTIYF
13	TRBJ2-7	-	TRBV7-9	CASRPGHSYEQYF
14	TRBJ2-7	-	TRBV7-9	CASSLTQDSYEQYF
15	TRBJ1-2	-	TRBV7-2	CASSPQGGLNYGYTF
16	TRBJ2-7	TRBD1	TRBV7-2	CASSDNRGASSYEQYF
14	TRBJ2-2	TRBD2	TRBV7-6	CASSLGAGAGELFF
14	TRBJ2-2	-	TRBV11-3	CASSSRRGSGELFF
15	TRBJ1-1	-	TRBV10-3	CAISESGQGGTEAFF
16	TRBJ2-2	-	TRBV18	CASSPWASGNTGELFF
13	TRBJ1-1	-	TRBV20-1	CSARQGIGTEAFF
15	TRBJ2-5	-	TRBV5-1	CASSLAGADGETQYF